The 8 T cell receptor beta chains below all came from one sample that was sequenced in a study of T-cell reconstitution after alpha-beta-depleted transplantation in children. Library preparation (for TCRbeta) was performed with unique molecular identifiers. TCRdb passed the PCR reads through MiXCR, listing each CDR3 protein once. The sample shows around 200,000 distinct CDR3 sequences, approximately 10% of them seen only once. This sample comprised PBMCs from the stem cell graft donor, obtained from the stem cell graft. The receptor set was obtained from a human donor who donated a stem cell graft to a child with acute lymphoblastic leukemia.

This clonotype was detected many times. The V and J genes are TRBV18 and TRBJ2-2, with TRBD1 matching 11 bases. The germline V gene has CDR1 KGHSH and CDR2 LQKENI. This CDR3 region has 15 residues. V gave up 6 bases and J gave up 4 bases; unmatched junction bases: 4. The CDR3 nucleotides are TGTGCCAGCTCGACCGGGACAGGGGGCACCGGGGAGCTGTTTTTT. This encodes CASSTGTGGTGELFF.

The rearrangement joins TRBV6-1 to TRBJ2-1; 10 positions match TRBD2. There are 16 residues in the CDR3. CDR1 is MNHNS, CDR2 SASEGT, per germline. J was trimmed by 12 bases and V by 7 bases; bases with no gene match: 18. DNA for the CDR3: TGTGCCAGCACCCGGAGTAGCGGGGGGTCGGGGTTTGGGCAGTTCTTC. It encodes CASTRSSGGSGFGQFF.

This chain uses TRBV12-3 or TRBV12-4 with TRBJ1-2; TRBD1 might be the D (5 bases). Trimming took off 7 bases at V and 5 bases at J, with 17 bases between the two ends. The CDR3 spans 14 residues. CDR3 sequence (DNA): TGTGCCAGCACCTTTGGGGGAAGAACGTATGGCTACACCTTC. It codes for CASTFGGRTYGYTF.

In its sample, this clonotype was seen many times. The rearrangement joins TRBV7-2 to TRBJ2-2, with D perhaps given as TRBD1 or TRBD2 (6 bases each). Germline values: CDR1 SGHTA, CDR2 FQGNSA. The CDR3 totals 15 residues. Trimming left V 7 bases short and J 7 bases short, with 19 bases between. This CDR3 reads CASTIPGARSGELFF. The CDR3 region has the DNA TGTGCCAGCACCATCCCGGGGGCGCGGAGCGGGGAGCTGTTTTTT.

This clonotype came up a few times. At one end, the junction sequence differs from germline, possibly due to a read error. The rearrangement links TRBV14 to TRBJ2-7; D possibly uses TRBD1 or TRBD2 (5 bases each). The CDR3 runs 13 residues. From germline, CDR1 is SGHDN and CDR2 FVKESK. In nucleotides, the CDR3 is TGTGCCAGTAGCCAAGTTCGTGGGGGCGAGCAGTACTTC. Translating gives CASSQVRGGEQYF.

There are many counts of this clonotype. This chain joins TRBV5-1 and TRBJ2-1; a possible D gene is TRBD1 (5 bases). Germline V gene sequence: CDR1 SGHRS, CDR2 YFSETQ. The CDR3 contains 13 residues. V dropped 4 bases and J dropped 7 bases, with 12 bases sitting between them. CDR3 amino acids: CASSQGFDNEQFF. The DNA for the CDR3 is TGCGCCAGCAGCCAGGGTTTTGATAATGAGCAGTTCTTC.

This clonotype occurred many times. The V call is TRBV20-1, the J call TRBJ2-3; D not resolved. V was cut by 0 bases and J by 7 bases, with 8 bases left in between. CDR1 DFQATT and CDR2 SNEGSKA come from the germline V gene (reference sequence). The CDR3 is 12 amino acids. The CDR3 DNA reads TGCAGTGCTAGAGATGCTGGGTATACGCAGTATTTT. Protein product: CSARDAGYTQYF.

The chain employs TRBV12-5 and TRBJ2-7; no definite D call. Trimming removed 7 bases from V and 2 bases from J, with 18 bases in between. CDR3 length: 15 residues. Germline V lookup: CDR1 LGHNT, CDR2 FRNRAP. The CDR3 spells CASAPPDGRAYEQYF. As DNA, the CDR3 is TGTGCTAGTGCCCCTCCCGACGGCAGAGCCTACGAGCAGTACTTC.